Presented here are 16 T cell receptor beta chains from one specimen sequenced in a study of control samples from healthy donors and cancer patients. The data were produced by immunoSEQ multiplex PCR, yet TCRdb's version contains in-frame clones alone and is incomplete. The sample lists roughly 130,000 clones, approximately 91% seen once, with more than 2.5% in the top ten. The specimen sequenced was blood. The receptors here all came from a man in his fifties or sixties in good health.

This clone was found a few times. The rearrangement links TRBV29-1 to TRBJ2-7; D unresolved. V was cut by 4 bases and J by 0 bases, with 13 bases left in between. The germline gives CDR1 SQVTM, CDR2 ANQGSEA. The CDR3 consists of 14 residues. The CDR3 nucleotides are TGCAGCGTTGGATTGAGGTTGAGCTCCTACGAGCAGTACTTC. It encodes CSVGLRLSSYEQYF.

This clone showed up just a few times. This chain links TRBV29-1 with TRBJ2-1, with D unclear. The CDR3 has 11 amino acids. Germline V gene lookup returns CDR1 SQVTM and CDR2 ANQGSEA. Trimming cost V 3 bases and J 13 bases, with 13 bases left between them. The CDR3 sequence: CSVDLVVGQFF. The DNA of the CDR3 is TGCAGCGTTGACTTGGTGGTCGGCCAGTTCTTC.

V is TRBV2 and J is TRBJ2-4, with a possible D match to TRBD2 (7 bases). Looked up from germline, CDR1 is SNHLY and CDR2 is FYNNEI. This CDR3 comprises 16 residues. V was trimmed by 7 bases and J by 3 bases, leaving 19 bases between them. The CDR3 DNA reads as TGTGCCAGCACATCCGCCCAGGGGAGGGTCAAAAACATTCAGTACTTC. Translation gives CASTSAQGRVKNIQYF.

This rearrangement joins TRBV6-5 to TRBJ1-1, with D possibly TRBD1 on 6 matching bases. Germline values: CDR1 MNHEY, CDR2 SVGAGI. The CDR3 is made up of 15 amino acids. The V and J ends lost 7 bases and 0 bases respectively, with 15 bases between them. As DNA, the CDR3 is TGTGCCAGCACAGAAGACAGGAGAATGAACACTGAAGCTTTCTTT. Translating it yields CASTEDRRMNTEAFF.

The count of this clone is one. The chain employs TRBV2 and TRBJ2-5; 10 bases match TRBD1. The CDR3 contains 17 residues. V lost 0 bases to trimming and J lost 5 bases; unmatched junction nucleotides: 9. Germline V gene lookup returns CDR1 SNHLY and CDR2 FYNNEI. This CDR3 is CASSEARTGGGRETQYF. The CDR3 coding sequence is TGTGCCAGCAGTGAAGCCCGGACAGGGGGAGGACGGGAGACCCAGTACTTC.

The chain combines TRBV19 with TRBJ2-7, with D perhaps TRBD1 (6 bases). Between the trimmed V and J ends, which lost 6 bases and 7 bases, there was a span of 13 bases. The germline CDR1 and CDR2 sequences are LNHDA and SQIVND (reference sequence). This CDR3 spans 12 amino acids. CDR3 in DNA: TGTGCCAGTAGCCCAGGGGTGGGGGAGCAGTACTTC. Residues: CASSPGVGEQYF.

A single count supports this clone. The chain links TRBV24-1 to TRBJ2-5; TRBD1 might be the D (5 bases). The CDR3 spans 17 residues. V was trimmed by 0 bases and J by 1 base, leaving 14 bases between them. Germline V gives CDR1 KGHDR, CDR2 SFDVKD. This chain's CDR3 is CATSDLYDTQAQETQYF. CDR3 nucleotide sequence: TGTGCCACCAGTGATTTGTACGACACACAGGCCCAAGAGACCCAGTACTTC.

The chain combines TRBV5-4 with TRBJ1-1; D is unresolved. Germline CDR1 is SGHNT and CDR2 is YYREEE (reference sequence). This CDR3 comprises 13 residues. V was clipped by 6 bases and J by 0 bases, with 9 bases between them. In DNA form, the CDR3 reads TGTGCCAGCAATTCGGGCATGAACACTGAAGCTTTCTTT. Translating gives CASNSGMNTEAFF.

The chain recombines TRBV5-5 with TRBJ2-1, with D possibly matching TRBD1 (5 bases). CDR1 is SGHKS and CDR2 is YYEKEE in the germline V gene (reference sequence). The CDR3 is made up of 18 amino acids. Trimming stripped 3 bases from V and 0 bases from J, with 19 bases between. The CDR3 protein is CASSSLILTVSSYNEQFF. The DNA of the CDR3 is TGTGCCAGCAGCTCCTTGATACTGACAGTGAGCTCCTACAATGAGCAGTTCTTC.

The genes are TRBV7-8 and TRBJ1-1; D unresolved. Germline lookup yields CDR1 SGHVS and CDR2 FQNEAQ. This CDR3 region has 13 residues. The V and J ends lost 2 bases and 1 base respectively, with 5 bases between them. CDR3 DNA: TGTGCCAGCAGCTTACTCAGGAACACTGAAGCTTTCTTT. This gives the protein CASSLLRNTEAFF. Looking up the rest from reference TRBV7-8 and TRBJ1-1 gives the full variable domain: GAGVSQSPRYKVAKRGQDVALRCDPISGHVSLFWYQQALGQGPEFLTYFQNEAQLDKSGLPSDRFFAERPEGSVSTLKIQRTQQEDSAVYLCASSLLRNTEAFFGQGTRLTVV.

The chain carries TRBV6-1 and TRBJ1-6; D ambiguous. The length of the CDR3 is 14 residues. Trimming left V 1 base short and J 10 bases short, with 11 bases between. Germline CDR1 is MNHNS and CDR2 is SASEGT. This chain's CDR3 is CASSEVPGRSPLHF. The CDR3 DNA sequence: TGTGCCAGCAGTGAAGTCCCGGGCCGCTCACCCCTCCACTTT.

This chain links TRBV11-2 with TRBJ1-1, with D perhaps TRBD1 (6 bases). Germline-derived CDR1 and CDR2 are SGHAT and FQNNGV. The V gene lost 0 bases and the J gene lost 6 bases, with 14 bases spanning the gap. The CDR3 sequence is 15 residues long. The CDR3 sequence is CASSLDRGPGAEAFF. The DNA for the CDR3 is TGTGCCAGCAGCTTAGATCGGGGTCCAGGGGCTGAAGCTTTCTTT. The whole variable domain, filled in from reference TRBV11-2 and TRBJ1-1, reads EAGVAQSPRYKIIEKRQSVAFWCNPISGHATLYWYQQILGQGPKLLIQFQNNGVVDDSQLPKDRFSAERLKGVDSTLKIQPAKLEDSAVYLCASSLDRGPGAEAFFGQGTRLTVV.

The chain has TRBV19 and TRBJ1-3; D gene uncertain. With 2 bases removed from V and 4 bases from J, the gap between germline ends came to 12 bases. The CDR3 is 15 amino acids. Germline CDR1 and CDR2: LNHDA and SQIVND (reference sequence). CDR3 in amino acids: CASSIRPQWGNTIYF. CDR3 nucleotide sequence: TGTGCCAGTAGTATACGCCCCCAGTGGGGAAACACCATATATTTT.

The rearrangement uses TRBV12-5 and TRBJ1-3; no clear D. CDR3 length: 16 amino acids. The germline V gene has CDR1 LGHNT and CDR2 FRNRAP. Deletions cut 6 bases from V and 0 bases from J, with 15 bases between. The CDR3 DNA sequence: TGTGCTAGTGGCACGGGAAGATCCGGCTCTGGAAACACCATATATTTT. Residues: CASGTGRSGSGNTIYF. The full variable domain, in which reference TRBV12-5 and TRBJ1-3 provide the parts outside the CDR3, is DARVTQTPRHKVTEMGQEVTMRCQPILGHNTVFWYRQTMMQGLELLAYFRNRAPLDDSGMPKDRFSAEMPDATLATLKIQPSEPRDSAVYFCASGTGRSGSGNTIYFGEGSWLTVV.

The chain uses TRBV14 and TRBJ2-2; 7 nucleotides agree with TRBD2. Germline CDR1 and CDR2: SGHDN and FVKESK. V lost 7 bases to trimming and J lost 6 bases; unmatched junction nucleotides: 26. The length of the CDR3 is 20 residues. CDR3 protein: CASNPRGAGVLFRTSGELFF. The CDR3 DNA is TGTGCCAGCAACCCTCGGGGTGCGGGGGTTCTTTTCAGGACTTCCGGGGAGCTGTTTTTT.

This clone came up a few times. V usage is TRBV12-3 or TRBV12-4 and J usage is TRBJ2-1; D remains ambiguous. CDR3 length equals 11 residues. The germline V and J ends were trimmed by 4 bases and 9 bases, with 7 bases remaining between them. The CDR3: CASSYIGEQFF. The CDR3 nucleotides read TGTGCCAGCAGTTATATCGGTGAGCAGTTCTTC.